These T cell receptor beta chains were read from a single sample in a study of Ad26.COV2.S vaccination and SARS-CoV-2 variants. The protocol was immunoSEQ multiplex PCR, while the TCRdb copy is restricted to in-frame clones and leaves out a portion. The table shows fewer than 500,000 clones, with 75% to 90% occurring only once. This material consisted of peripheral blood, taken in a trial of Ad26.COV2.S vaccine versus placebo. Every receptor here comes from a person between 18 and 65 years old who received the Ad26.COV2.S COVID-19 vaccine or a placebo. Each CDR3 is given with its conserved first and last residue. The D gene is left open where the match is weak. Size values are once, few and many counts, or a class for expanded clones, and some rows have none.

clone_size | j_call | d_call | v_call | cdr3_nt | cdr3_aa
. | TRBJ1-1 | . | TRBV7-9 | TGTGCCAGCAGCTTACAGTTTGGCACTGAAGCTTTCTTT | CASSLQFGTEAFF
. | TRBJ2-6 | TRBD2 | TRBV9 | TGTGCCAGCAGCGGCGGGGGGGTGGCATCTGGGGCCAACGTCCTGACTTTC | CASSGGGVASGANVLTF
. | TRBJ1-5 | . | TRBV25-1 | TGTGCCAGCAGTGAATCTGGGGGCGAGGTGGCAGCCCAGCATTTT | CASSESGGEVAAQHF
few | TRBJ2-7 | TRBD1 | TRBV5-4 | TGTGCCAGCAGCTTGGCTCAGGGGGCCTACGAGCAGTACTTC | CASSLAQGAYEQYF
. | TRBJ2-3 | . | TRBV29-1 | TGCAGCGTTGAAGACGGGACGGGGGTGGATACGCAGTATTTT | CSVEDGTGVDTQYF
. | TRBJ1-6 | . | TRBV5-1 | TGCGCCAGCAGCTTGGTGGCAGGGGATAATTCACCCCTCCACTTT | CASSLVAGDNSPLHF
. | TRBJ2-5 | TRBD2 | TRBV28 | TGTGCCAGCAGTTTAAGGGGCTGGCTAGCGGGGGGGGTACAAGAGACCCAGTACTTC | CASSLRGWLAGGVQETQYF
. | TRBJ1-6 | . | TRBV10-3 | TGTGCCATCACGAGGGGACCCCTCCACTTT | CAITRGPLHF
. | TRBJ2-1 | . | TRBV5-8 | TGTGCCAGCAGCTCCAGTCGGTTTAGTTGGTTCTTC | CASSSSRFSWFF
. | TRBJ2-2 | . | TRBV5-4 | TGTGCCAGCAGCGGGAGGCAGGGAAACACCGGGGAGCTGTTTTTT | CASSGRQGNTGELFF
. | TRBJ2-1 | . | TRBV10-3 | TGTGCCATCAGTGAGTCGAGGGAGGGGGCCCTCAATGAGCAGTTCTTC | CAISESREGALNEQFF
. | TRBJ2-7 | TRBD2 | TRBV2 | TGTGCCAGCAGAGGACTAGCGGGGAGTTACGAGCAGTACTTC | CASRGLAGSYEQYF
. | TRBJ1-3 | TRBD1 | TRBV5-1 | TGCGCCAGCAGCTTAGGGACAGGTGGAAACACCATATATTTT | CASSLGTGGNTIYF
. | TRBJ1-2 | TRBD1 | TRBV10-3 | TGTGCCATCAGCGACACCGGGACAGGGATTAACTATGGCTACACCTTC | CAISDTGTGINYGYTF
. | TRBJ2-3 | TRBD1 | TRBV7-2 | TGTGCCAGCAGCAAGGACAGGGGGCTAGCAGATACGCAGTATTTT | CASSKDRGLADTQYF
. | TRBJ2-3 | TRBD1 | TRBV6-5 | TGTGCCAGCAGTCCCCGGGACAGGCCGACAGATACGCAGTATTTT | CASSPRDRPTDTQYF
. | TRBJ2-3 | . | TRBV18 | TGTGCCAGCTCACCCTTTATCACAGATACGCAGTATTTT | CASSPFITDTQYF
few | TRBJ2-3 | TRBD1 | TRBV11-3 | TGTGCCAGCAGCCCTCGACAGGGTACTCCATCGACGAGTACGCAGTATTTT | CASSPRQGTPSTSTQYF
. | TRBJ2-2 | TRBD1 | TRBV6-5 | TGTGCCAGCAGGAGGGGGCCCGGGGAGCTGTTTTTT | CASRRGPGELFF
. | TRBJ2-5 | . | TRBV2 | TGTGCCAGCAGTGCAGCGGATGAAGAGACCCAGTACTTC | CASSAADEETQYF
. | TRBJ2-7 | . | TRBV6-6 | TGTGCCAGCAGTTATCGGCCCGATTCCTACGAGCAGTACTTC | CASSYRPDSYEQYF
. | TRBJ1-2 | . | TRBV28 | TGTGCCAGCAACCAGGCAATCCCCTATGGCTACACCTTC | CASNQAIPYGYTF
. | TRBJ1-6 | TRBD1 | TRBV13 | TGTGCCAGCAGGACCGGGACAGGGGACGAATATAATTCACCCCTCCACTTT | CASRTGTGDEYNSPLHF
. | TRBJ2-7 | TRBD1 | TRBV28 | TGTGCCAGCAGTTCCCTAGGGACAGGGGACGAGCAGTACTTC | CASSSLGTGDEQYF
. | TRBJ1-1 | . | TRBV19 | TGTGCCAGCTCCGTCAGGGGTTCCCCTGAAGCTTTCTTT | CASSVRGSPEAFF
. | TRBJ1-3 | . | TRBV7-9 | TGTGCCAGCAGCCCTGGGCCGTACTCTGGAAACACCATATATTTT | CASSPGPYSGNTIYF
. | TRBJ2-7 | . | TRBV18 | TGTGCCAGCTCACCAGGGATCCTTACCTACGAGCAGTACTTC | CASSPGILTYEQYF
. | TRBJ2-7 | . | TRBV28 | TGTGCCAGCAGTTTATTTGGGAGTTTAAGGGACGAGCAGTACTTC | CASSLFGSLRDEQYF
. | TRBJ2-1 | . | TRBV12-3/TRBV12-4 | TGTGCCAGCAGCCCAACTAGACACAATGAGCAGTTCTTC | CASSPTRHNEQFF
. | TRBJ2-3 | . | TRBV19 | TGTGCCAGTAGTATAGGGGACTCCTATACGCAGTATTTT | CASSIGDSYTQYF
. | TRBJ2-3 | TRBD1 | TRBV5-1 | TGCGCCAGCAGCTCCAACGACAGGGGGGCAGATACGCAGTATTTT | CASSSNDRGADTQYF
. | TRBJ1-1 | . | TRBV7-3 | TGTGCCAGCAGCGAAGGGGGGTCGGAGATGAACACTGAAGCTTTCTTT | CASSEGGSEMNTEAFF
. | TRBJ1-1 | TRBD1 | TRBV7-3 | TGTGCCAGCAGCCCGCAGGGGACAGGGAACACTGAAGCTTTCTTT | CASSPQGTGNTEAFF
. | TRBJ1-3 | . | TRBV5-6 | TGTGCCAGCAGCTGGGGGCCTTCTGGAAACACCATATATTTT | CASSWGPSGNTIYF
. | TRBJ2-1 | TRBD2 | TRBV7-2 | TGTGCCAGCAGCTTAGCGTCTAGCGGGGGTTACAATGAGCAGTTCTTC | CASSLASSGGYNEQFF
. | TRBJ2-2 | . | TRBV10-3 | TGTGCCATCAGGGGCCACACCGGGACGGGGAACACCGGGGAGCTGTTTTTT | CAIRGHTGTGNTGELFF
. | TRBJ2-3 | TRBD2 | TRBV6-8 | TGTGCCAGCAGGGCAGCGGGAGAGCATACGCAGTATTTT | CASRAAGEHTQYF
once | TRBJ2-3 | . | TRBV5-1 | TGCGCCAGCAGCCCGGACACAGATACGCAGTATTTT | CASSPDTDTQYF
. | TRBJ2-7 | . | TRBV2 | TGTGCCAGCAGTGATAATAACGGCCGGCTCGCGGACGAGCAGTACTTC | CASSDNNGRLADEQYF
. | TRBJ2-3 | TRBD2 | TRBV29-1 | TGCAGCGGCGTTCCAGCGGGGCCTAGCACAGATACGCAGTATTTT | CSGVPAGPSTDTQYF
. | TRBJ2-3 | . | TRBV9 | TGTGCCAGCAGCGCGAGGCAATCGACAGATACGCAGTATTTT | CASSARQSTDTQYF
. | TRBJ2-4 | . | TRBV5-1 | TGCGCCAGCTCCGACCTATTAGCCAAAAACATTCAGTACTTC | CASSDLLAKNIQYF